This entry lists 24 T cell receptor beta chains sequenced from one sample in a study of T cells in Graves' hyperthyroidism and ophthalmopathy. RNA transcripts served as the template for amplifying TCR beta CDR3 regions. HTBI primers were the set used in a first-round RT-PCR of the TCR CDR3. TCRdb ran MiXCR on the multiplex PCR reads and lists one entry per CDR3 protein. Of about 380,000 distinct CDR3 sequences in the sample, approximately 15% were seen once. Sequencing was performed on blood. Receptors originate from a woman in her sixties or seventies with Graves' hyperthyroidism.

Note on this clonotype: A read error is possible here, since a much larger clone lies one base away. This sequence joins TRBV5-1 and TRBJ2-1; 8 bases are shared with TRBD2. This CDR3 is 15 amino acids long. V lost 4 bases and J lost 7; bases outside the gene matches: 10. From germline, CDR1 is SGHRS and CDR2 YFSETQ. CDR3 in DNA: TGCGCCAGCAGCGGCCTGACGGGAGGGTCTAATGAGCAGTTCTTC. This sequence encodes CASSGLTGGSNEQFF.

This clonotype was seen a handful of times. The chain uses TRBV7-3 and TRBJ2-1; TRBD2 aligns across 16 bases. The CDR3 sequence is 19 residues long. V shed 2 bases and J 7 bases; nucleotides not matched to a gene: 11. Germline V gene lookup returns CDR1 SGHTA and CDR2 FQGTGA. As DNA, the CDR3 is TGTGCCAGCAGCTTAGCGGGACTAGCGGGAGGGCCTGGCGAAAATGAGCAGTTCTTC. Translated: CASSLAGLAGGPGENEQFF.

In this sample, this clonotype turned up many times. This chain connects TRBV27 to TRBJ2-5, with TRBD2 matching over 9 bases. The trim removed 1 base at V and 4 bases at J, leaving 4 bases unmatched. The CDR3 runs 15 residues. CDR1 is MNHEY, CDR2 SMNVEV, per germline (reference sequence). Here the CDR3 reads CASSLLAGERETQYF. In DNA, the CDR3 is TGTGCCAGCAGTTTATTAGCGGGAGAGCGAGAGACCCAGTACTTC.

This clonotype occurred many times. CDR3: CASSWNGQDTEAFF. Written as DNA, the CDR3 is TGCGCCAGCAGCTGGAATGGACAAGACACTGAAGCTTTCTTT. The rearrangement joins TRBV5-1 to TRBJ1-1; a weak D match, TRBD1 (5 bases). V lost 3 bases and J lost 3, with 12 bases in between. This CDR3 spans 14 amino acids. Germline assignment: CDR1 SGHRS and CDR2 YFSETQ. The variable domain in full, with the rest retrieved from reference TRBV5-1 and TRBJ1-1, is KAGVTQTPRYLIKTRGQQVTLSCSPISGHRSVSWYQQTPGQGLQFLFEYFSETQRNKGNFPGRFSGRQFSNSRSEMNVSTLELGDSALYLCASSWNGQDTEAFFGQGTRLTVV.

This clonotype was seen many times. CDR3: CASSLGGPIYTQYF. In nucleotides, the CDR3 is TGTGCCAGCAGCTTAGGGGGCCCGATATATACGCAGTATTTT. The chain carries TRBV11-3 and TRBJ2-3; possibly TRBD1 for D (5 bases). V lost 1 base and J 7 bases, leaving 12 bases between the germline ends. Germline V gene sequence: CDR1 SGHNT, CDR2 YENEEA. There are 14 residues in the CDR3.

This clonotype has ten or more counts. The CDR3 region is CASSEWVGEQFF. In nucleotides, the CDR3 is TGTGCCAGCAGTGAATGGGTAGGGGAGCAGTTCTTC. The chain has TRBV6-1 and TRBJ2-1; D not certain. Germline CDR1 and CDR2: MNHNS and SASEGT. The CDR3 consists of 12 residues. Trimming left V 2 bases short and J 10 bases short, with 9 bases between.

The chain employs TRBV11-2 and TRBJ2-1; 7 bases map to TRBD1. V shed 2 bases and J 6 bases; nucleotides not matched to a gene: 4. This CDR3 has 14 amino acids. From germline, CDR1 is SGHAT and CDR2 FQNNGV. Here the CDR3 reads CASSLSTGVNEQFF. The CDR3 DNA reads TGTGCCAGCAGCTTATCTACAGGGGTCAATGAGCAGTTCTTC. Combining the CDR3 with reference TRBV11-2 and TRBJ2-1 gives the whole variable domain EAGVAQSPRYKIIEKRQSVAFWCNPISGHATLYWYQQILGQGPKLLIQFQNNGVVDDSQLPKDRFSAERLKGVDSTLKIQPAKLEDSAVYLCASSLSTGVNEQFFGPGTRLTVL.

This clonotype was recorded at least ten times. This chain joins TRBV3-1 and TRBJ2-1; 8 positions agree with TRBD2. In germline, CDR1 is LGHDT, CDR2 YNNKEL (reference sequence). The CDR3 has 17 amino acids. V shed 4 bases and J 0 bases; nucleotides not matched to a gene: 8. CDR3 in amino acids: CASSPNPLADSYNEQFF. The CDR3 nucleotides are TGTGCCAGCAGCCCCAATCCACTAGCGGACTCCTACAATGAGCAGTTCTTC.

Only a few counts were recorded for this clonotype. In DNA, the CDR3 is TGTGCCAGCACCTCTCGGTTCACAGATACGCAGTATTTT. Translated: CASTSRFTDTQYF. The chain links TRBV11-2 to TRBJ2-3; D not certain. CDR1 and CDR2 (germline): SGHAT, FQNNGV. The CDR3 spans 13 residues. Deletions cut 7 bases from V and 2 bases from J, with 10 bases between.

This clonotype was seen at least ten times. The J gene is TRBJ2-1, the V gene TRBV10-3; TRBD2 is a possible D gene (6 bases). The V and J ends lost 11 bases and 3 bases respectively, with 14 bases between them. CDR1 and CDR2 from the germline V gene are ENHRY and SYGVKD. CDR3 length equals 13 residues. The DNA for the CDR3 is TGTGCCGTCCAACGGGGGATCTACAATGAGCAGTTCTTC. This translates into CAVQRGIYNEQFF.

This clonotype has a count of ten or more. This rearrangement joins TRBV24-1 to TRBJ1-1, with D uncertain. Trimming took off 4 bases at V and 6 bases at J, with 11 bases between the two ends. Germline CDR1 and CDR2: KGHDR and SFDVKD. CDR3 length: 13 amino acids. In DNA, the CDR3 is TGTGCCACCAGTGAGCCCGGGTCCCCTGAAGCTTTCTTT. Translating it yields CATSEPGSPEAFF.

At least ten counts were recorded for this clonotype. The chain couples TRBV5-8 to TRBJ2-1, with 7 nucleotides matching TRBD1. Trimming took 6 bases from V and 3 from J; bases not matched to a gene: 0. Germline CDR1 SGHTS, CDR2 YDEGEE. This CDR3 region has 12 residues. In nucleotides, the CDR3 is TGTGCCAGCACAGGGGGCTACAATGAGCAGTTCTTC. This codes for CASTGGYNEQFF.

This clonotype was detected a few times. This chain links TRBV10-2 with TRBJ1-6; TRBD1 matches 8 bases. V lost 3 bases and J lost 6; bases outside the gene matches: 7. Germline assignment: CDR1 WSHSY and CDR2 SAAADI. The CDR3 extends over 16 amino acids. The chain's CDR3 is CASSDPNRGFNSPLHF. DNA for the CDR3: TGCGCCAGCAGTGACCCTAACAGGGGGTTTAATTCACCCCTCCACTTT.

This clonotype was recorded at least ten times. The CDR3 sequence is CASGLAPIAGAYNEQFF. CDR3 sequence (DNA): TGTGCTAGTGGTTTGGCCCCAATAGCGGGAGCCTACAATGAGCAGTTCTTC. The rearrangement links TRBV12-5 to TRBJ2-1; TRBD2 aligns across 9 bases. This CDR3 has 17 residues. Per the germline V gene, CDR1 is LGHNT and CDR2 is FRNRAP. V trimming: 1 base; J trimming: 2 bases; junction bases outside the gene matches: 6.

This clonotype was recorded at least ten times. This chain joins TRBV5-1 and TRBJ2-7; TRBD1 agrees at 11 bases. Per the germline V gene, CDR1 is SGHRS and CDR2 is YFSETQ. V trimming: 4 bases; J trimming: 5 bases; junction bases outside the gene matches: 8. The CDR3 has 15 amino acids. CDR3 coding DNA: TGCGCCAGCAGCCAAGGGACAGGGGGAGGCGACGAGCAGTACTTC. Amino acids: CASSQGTGGGDEQYF. The whole variable domain, remainder taken from reference TRBV5-1 and TRBJ2-7, is KAGVTQTPRYLIKTRGQQVTLSCSPISGHRSVSWYQQTPGQGLQFLFEYFSETQRNKGNFPGRFSGRQFSNSRSEMNVSTLELGDSALYLCASSQGTGGGDEQYFGPGTRLTVT.

V is TRBV6-1 and J is TRBJ2-3; the D gene is possibly TRBD2 (6 bases). Germline loops: CDR1 MNHNS, CDR2 SASEGT. V lost 6 bases to trimming and J lost 1 base, with 20 bases between them. The CDR3 is 17 residues long. The CDR3 coding sequence is TGTGCCAGCAGATTCAGAGGGGCGGGATCTGGCACAGATACGCAGTATTTT. It codes for CASRFRGAGSGTDTQYF.

This clonotype was seen many times. The CDR3 DNA reads as TGCAGCGTTGAGGAATCAGGGGGCGGTGAAGCTTTCTTT. Translated: CSVEESGGGEAFF. The V and J genes are TRBV29-1 and TRBJ1-1; 8 bases are shared with TRBD1. The CDR3 loop spans 13 amino acids. Trimming took 3 bases from V and 7 from J; bases not matched to a gene: 7. Germline CDR1 is SQVTM and CDR2 is ANQGSEA.

This clonotype was detected ten times or more. V usage is TRBV11-3 and J usage is TRBJ2-3; no reliable D call. The CDR3 length is 15 residues. The germline V gene encodes CDR1 SGHNT and CDR2 YENEEA. V dropped 6 bases and J dropped 5 bases, with 18 bases sitting between them. CDR3: CASSVGGFLGDTQYF. In nucleotides, the CDR3 is TGTGCCAGCAGTGTAGGTGGCTTCCTGGGAGATACGCAGTATTTT.

This clonotype has more than one count but fewer than ten. This sequence joins TRBV3-1 and TRBJ1-6, with 7 positions matching TRBD1. The CDR3 is 14 residues long. J lost 7 bases, V lost 4 bases, and 4 bases had no gene match. Germline V gene sequence: CDR1 LGHDT, CDR2 YNNKEL (reference sequence). The DNA of the CDR3 is TGTGCCAGCAGCCTACAGGGGTTCAATTCACCCCTCCACTTT. Encoded protein: CASSLQGFNSPLHF.

This clonotype has at least ten counts. The V call is TRBV20-1, the J call TRBJ1-1, with 9 bases that match TRBD1. The J segment lost 5 bases and the V segment lost 6 bases, leaving 7 bases of the junction unmatched. The CDR3 is 13 amino acids. Per germline, CDR1 DFQATT and CDR2 SNEGSKA (reference sequence). The CDR3 coding sequence is TGCAGTGCCCAATGGACAGGGGTAACTGAAGCTTTCTTT. It specifies CSAQWTGVTEAFF.

The chain recombines TRBV5-5 with TRBJ2-7; the match to TRBD2 covers 9 bases. V was pared by 2 bases and J by 1 base, with 4 bases of the junction left unmatched. This CDR3 spans 15 amino acids. Germline assignment: CDR1 SGHKS and CDR2 YYEKEE (reference sequence). This chain's CDR3 is CASSFAGGPSYEQYF. CDR3 nucleotides: TGTGCCAGCAGCTTCGCGGGAGGGCCTTCCTACGAGCAGTACTTC.

This clonotype was found a few times. The chain couples TRBV7-9 to TRBJ2-7, with D perhaps TRBD2 (5 bases). The V and J ends lost 5 bases and 4 bases respectively, with 12 bases between them. CDR1 is SEHNR, CDR2 FQNEAQ, per germline (reference sequence). This CDR3 comprises 13 residues. This CDR3 is CASSTIWRYEQYF. CDR3 DNA sequence: TGTGCCAGCAGCACAATTTGGAGGTACGAGCAGTACTTC.

The chain's CDR3 is CASSPTGRYGYTF. CDR3 bases: TGTGCCAGCTCCCCAACAGGGCGCTATGGCTACACCTTC. The chain has TRBV18 and TRBJ1-2, with D maybe TRBD1 (6 bases). Germline assignment: CDR1 KGHSH and CDR2 LQKENI. Trimming removed 6 bases from V and 4 bases from J, with 12 bases in between. CDR3 length: 13 residues.

On this clonotype itself: This may be a read error, as it is one base from a much larger clone. V gene TRBV29-1 combines with J gene TRBJ2-1; a weak D match, TRBD2 (6 bases). The CDR3 extends over 15 amino acids. In germline, CDR1 is SQVTM, CDR2 ANQGSEA. With 1 base removed from V and 0 bases from J, the gap between germline ends came to 10 bases. CDR3 in amino acids: CSVEVNGSSYNEQFF. CDR3 in DNA: TGCAGCGTTGAAGTCAACGGGAGCTCCTACAATGAGCAGTTCTTC.